A selection of T cell receptor beta chains follows, all from one sample in a study of T cell responses to AZD1222 COVID-19 vaccine. Assay: immunoSEQ multiplex PCR; the TCRdb copy retains only in-frame clones and omits some. The sample carries 20,000 or so clones, just under 90% recorded once. Sequenced here: peripheral blood, sampled 28 days after the second AZD1222 dose. The source of these receptors is an adult who received the AZD1222 COVID-19 vaccine. CDR3s include the opening cysteine and the closing phenylalanine or tryptophan. The D gene is left open where the match is weak. Clone size is shown for a subset of rows, as once, few, many or a class of expanded clone.

TRBV11-2	TRBJ1-2	.	.	TGTGCCAGCAGCCCTAGTGGGGATGGGTTGCGGGGCTACACCTTC	CASSPSGDGLRGYTF
TRBV13	TRBJ2-7	.	.	TGTGCCAGCAGCTTCTTGACCGGGGGCGAGCAGTACTTC	CASSFLTGGEQYF
TRBV5-5	TRBJ1-1	TRBD1	.	TGTGCCAGCAGCTTGGCTACAGGGGGCGCCCCTGGAGCTTTCTTT	CASSLATGGAPGAFF
TRBV30	TRBJ2-7	.	.	TGTGCCTGGACCTCGTCATTCGGGGGCGGTAGCTCCTACGAGCAGTACTTC	CAWTSSFGGGSSYEQYF
TRBV9	TRBJ2-7	.	.	TGTGTCAGCAGCGCCCACCCCCGGAACGAGCAGTACTTC	CVSSAHPRNEQYF
TRBV11-2	TRBJ2-2	.	.	TGTGCCAGCAGCTTAGATCTTGTCGGGGAGCTGTTTTTT	CASSLDLVGELFF
TRBV10-3	TRBJ1-5	.	.	TGTGCCATCAGCAGGACAGCCTTGGGCAATCAGCCCCAGCATTTT	CAISRTALGNQPQHF
TRBV4-1	TRBJ1-2	.	few	TGCGCCAGCAGCCAAGTCTCCGGTCCTGGCTACACCTTC	CASSQVSGPGYTF
TRBV10-1	TRBJ1-2	.	.	TGCGCCAGCAGTGAGAGGGGCGACGGTGGCTACACCTTC	CASSERGDGGYTF
TRBV27	TRBJ1-2	.	once	TGTGCCAGCAACCGGGCAGGGCCACCCGTTGGAGGCTACACCTTC	CASNRAGPPVGGYTF
TRBV3-1/TRBV3-2	TRBJ2-5	.	.	TGTGCCAGCAGCCAAGATCTTAAGTCTTTCTCTCGGAAAGAGACCCAGTACTTC	CASSQDLKSFSRKETQYF
TRBV3-1/TRBV3-2	TRBJ2-7	TRBD2	.	TGTGCCAGCAGCCAAAGTATGGGACTAGCGGTAACGAGGGGCGAGCAGTACTTC	CASSQSMGLAVTRGEQYF
TRBV7-6	TRBJ2-1	TRBD2	.	TGTGCCAGCAGCATAATGACGTCTAGCGGGGGGGGATTCTACAATGAGCAGTTCTTC	CASSIMTSSGGGFYNEQFF
TRBV21-1	TRBJ1-5	.	.	TGTGCCAGCAGCAAACCGTGGACAGTTAGCCTTACCCAGCCCCAGCATTTT	CASSKPWTVSLTQPQHF
TRBV4-1	TRBJ2-1	.	.	TGCGCCAGCAGCCAAGAACACGGCAGGAGTGGGGGGAATGAGCAGTTCTTC	CASSQEHGRSGGNEQFF
TRBV19	TRBJ2-5	TRBD2	.	TGTGCCAGTAGTATGGGGCGCGGGAGGGGGCAAGAGACCCAGTACTTC	CASSMGRGRGQETQYF
TRBV7-9	TRBJ1-5	.	.	TGTGCCAGCAGCTTGGGGGGCCCCCAGCCCCAGCATTTT	CASSLGGPQPQHF
TRBV27	TRBJ2-3	TRBD2	.	TGTGCCAGCGGGAGGGGCGCAGGAGATACGCAGTATTTT	CASGRGAGDTQYF
TRBV21-1	TRBJ1-1	.	.	TGTGCCAGCAGCCCAGAATCGGGATTCGGAGCTTTCTTT	CASSPESGFGAFF
TRBV29-1	TRBJ1-2	.	.	TGCAGCGTTGATCCCGACGGGTCTTTAGGCTACACCTTC	CSVDPDGSLGYTF
TRBV2	TRBJ2-1	TRBD2	.	TGTGCCAGCAGTGTGGAGGCGGGGGGGACAAATGAGCAGTTCTTC	CASSVEAGGTNEQFF
TRBV28	TRBJ1-5	TRBD1	few	TGTGCCAGCGGAGGGGGCTCAGGTAGCGCTCAGCCCCAGCATTTT	CASGGGSGSAQPQHF
TRBV6-6	TRBJ2-6	.	.	TGTGCCAGCAGTCCGGACAGATTCGCCCTTGGGGCCAACGTCCTGACTTTC	CASSPDRFALGANVLTF
TRBV24-1	TRBJ1-5	.	.	TGTGCCACCAGTCAGGGTTGGGGTCAGCCCCAGCATTTT	CATSQGWGQPQHF
TRBV2	TRBJ2-5	.	.	TGTGCCAGCAGGGGTAGACTAGGCCAAGAGACCCAGTACTTC	CASRGRLGQETQYF
TRBV15	TRBJ2-7	.	.	TGTGCCACCGGGGACGGGATGATCCACGAGCAGTACTTC	CATGDGMIHEQYF
TRBV19	TRBJ2-1	TRBD2	.	TGTGCCAGTAGTCCATACCACCTAGCGGGAGACTACAATGAGCAGTTCTTC	CASSPYHLAGDYNEQFF
TRBV6-5	TRBJ2-4	TRBD2	.	TGTGCCAGCAGTTTTGCCGGGGGGGGAGACATTCAGTACTTC	CASSFAGGGDIQYF
TRBV10-2	TRBJ2-2	.	.	TGCGCCAGCAGCTTCGCGAACACCGGGGAGCTGTTTTTT	CASSFANTGELFF
TRBV28	TRBJ2-2	.	.	TGTGCCAGCAGTTTCGGAGGGGGCACCGGGGAGCTGTTTTTT	CASSFGGGTGELFF
TRBV19	TRBJ2-7	TRBD2	.	TGTGCCAGTAGAAAGCTAGCGGGAGGACCGGGGGAGCAGTACTTC	CASRKLAGGPGEQYF
TRBV11-2	TRBJ2-3	.	few	TGTGCCAGCAGCACCGGGACGCCGAGGGACACGCAGTATTTT	CASSTGTPRDTQYF
TRBV11-2	TRBJ1-1	TRBD1	.	TGTGCCAGCAGCTTAGGGCCCCTGGACAGGGGGCTCACTGAAGCTTTCTTT	CASSLGPLDRGLTEAFF
TRBV7-2	TRBJ1-6	.	.	TGTGCCAGCAGCTTAGCGGGGGGGAATTCACCCCTCCACTTT	CASSLAGGNSPLHF
TRBV6-4	TRBJ1-2	TRBD1	.	TGTGCCAGCAGTGTAACGGGACAGGCGTCGGTCTATGGCTACACCTTC	CASSVTGQASVYGYTF
TRBV19	TRBJ1-6	TRBD1	.	TGTGCCAGTGATCAGGGGGCGCTAGGATCACCCCTCCACTTT	CASDQGALGSPLHF
TRBV3-1/TRBV3-2	TRBJ2-3	.	few	TGTGCCAGCAGCCCCGGGGATGGGGGGGCCACAGATACGCAGTATTTT	CASSPGDGGATDTQYF
TRBV3-1/TRBV3-2	TRBJ1-6	.	.	TGTGCCAGCAGCCAAGCAAGGGATTCACCCCTCCACTTT	CASSQARDSPLHF
TRBV10-3	TRBJ2-6	.	.	TGTGCCACGAGGGCGGGGGGAGGGGGCCCTGGGGCCAACGTCCTGACTTTC	CATRAGGGGPGANVLTF
TRBV6-5	TRBJ1-2	.	.	TGTGCCAGCAGTTACCGGGGGCTTTATGGCTACACCTTC	CASSYRGLYGYTF
TRBV7-2	TRBJ1-5	.	.	TGTGCCAGCAGCCGCTTCGGCAACAATCAGCCCCAGCATTTT	CASSRFGNNQPQHF
TRBV7-6	TRBJ1-2	.	.	TGTGCCAGCCAAGGCGGGGGGGAGTCGGCCTACACCTTC	CASQGGGESAYTF
TRBV7-9	TRBJ2-3	.	.	TGTGCCAGCAGCCCTAGATCAGTATTGGCAGATACGCAGTATTTT	CASSPRSVLADTQYF
TRBV11-1	TRBJ1-1	.	.	TGTGCCAGCAGCAGGTCCAGAGGTTTGGACACTGAAGCTTTCTTT	CASSRSRGLDTEAFF
TRBV10-3	TRBJ1-1	.	.	TGTGCCACCTTTAGCCAGTTGAACACTGAAGCTTTCTTT	CATFSQLNTEAFF
TRBV7-9	TRBJ1-4	TRBD1	.	TGTGCCAGCAGCTTGGTACCAGGGGGAGCTAAGGTGTTTTTT	CASSLVPGGAKVFF
TRBV6-5	TRBJ2-1	TRBD2	.	TGTGCCAGCAGTCGAGTAGCGGGAGGCGGGGGTGAGCAGTTCTTC	CASSRVAGGGGEQFF
TRBV11-2	TRBJ1-1	.	.	TGTGCCAGCAGCTCTCTCAGGGCCGGAGCGAACACTGAAGCTTTCTTT	CASSSLRAGANTEAFF
TRBV19	TRBJ2-5	.	.	TGTGCCAGTAGTATGTACAGCTCGGAGACCCAGTACTTC	CASSMYSSETQYF
TRBV6-5	TRBJ1-3	.	once	TGTGCCAGCAGTCGACAGTTCTACTCTGGAAACACCATATATTTT	CASSRQFYSGNTIYF
TRBV7-4	TRBJ1-2	TRBD1	few	TGTGCCAGCAGCCTGTCGACAGGGGGCATCTATGGCTACACCTTC	CASSLSTGGIYGYTF
TRBV2	TRBJ2-6	TRBD1	.	TGTGCCAGCAGTCGGGACAGGGAGAGCTCTGGGGCCAACGTCCTGACTTTC	CASSRDRESSGANVLTF
TRBV5-1	TRBJ1-4	.	.	TGCGCCAGCAGCCCCGGGGCAGTCACTCAGGCCATTCCTCGGGAACTGTTTTTT	CASSPGAVTQAIPRELFF
TRBV7-2	TRBJ2-7	TRBD2	.	TGTGCCAGCAGCCCTGCCCCTAGCGGGAGAGGCGAGCAGTACTTC	CASSPAPSGRGEQYF